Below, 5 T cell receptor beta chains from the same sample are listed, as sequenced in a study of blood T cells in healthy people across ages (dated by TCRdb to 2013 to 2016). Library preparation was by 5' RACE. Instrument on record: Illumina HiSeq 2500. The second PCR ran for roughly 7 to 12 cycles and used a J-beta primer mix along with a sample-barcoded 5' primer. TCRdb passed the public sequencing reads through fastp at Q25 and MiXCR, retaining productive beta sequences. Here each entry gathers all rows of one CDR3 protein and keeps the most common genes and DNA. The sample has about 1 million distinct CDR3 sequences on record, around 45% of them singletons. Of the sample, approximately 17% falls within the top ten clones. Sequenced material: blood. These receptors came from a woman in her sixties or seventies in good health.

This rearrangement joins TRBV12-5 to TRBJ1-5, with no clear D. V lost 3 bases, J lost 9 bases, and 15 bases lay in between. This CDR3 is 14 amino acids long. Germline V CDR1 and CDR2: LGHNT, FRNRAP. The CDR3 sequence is CASGFGEGVWPQHF. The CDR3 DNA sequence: TGTGCTAGTGGTTTTGGGGAGGGCGTATGGCCCCAGCATTTT.

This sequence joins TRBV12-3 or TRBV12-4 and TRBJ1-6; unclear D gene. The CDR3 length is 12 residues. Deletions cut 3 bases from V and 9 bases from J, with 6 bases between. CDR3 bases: TGTGCCAGCAGTTTTTTCGGTTCACCCCTCCACTTT. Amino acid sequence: CASSFFGSPLHF.

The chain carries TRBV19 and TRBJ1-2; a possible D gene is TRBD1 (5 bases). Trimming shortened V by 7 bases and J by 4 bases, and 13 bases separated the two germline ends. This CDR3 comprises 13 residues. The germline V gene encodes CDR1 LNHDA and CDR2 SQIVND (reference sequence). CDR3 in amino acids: CASTTNRRYGYTF. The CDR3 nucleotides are TGTGCCAGTACAACGAACAGGCGCTATGGCTACACCTTC.

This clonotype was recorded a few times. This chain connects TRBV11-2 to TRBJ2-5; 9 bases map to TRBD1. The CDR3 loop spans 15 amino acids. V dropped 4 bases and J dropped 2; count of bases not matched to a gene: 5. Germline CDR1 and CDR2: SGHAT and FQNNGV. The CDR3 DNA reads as TGTGCCAGCAGCTCTGGGACAGGGTGGCAAGAGACCCAGTACTTC. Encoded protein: CASSSGTGWQETQYF.

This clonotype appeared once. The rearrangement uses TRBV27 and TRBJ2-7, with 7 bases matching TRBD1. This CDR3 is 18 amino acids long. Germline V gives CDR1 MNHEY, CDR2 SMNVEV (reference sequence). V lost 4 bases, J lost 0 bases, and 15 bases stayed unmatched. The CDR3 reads CASSSGQWATLSSYEQYF. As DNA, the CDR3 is TGTGCCAGCAGTTCGGGACAGTGGGCGACTTTAAGCTCCTACGAGCAGTACTTC.